The clone carrying this T cell receptor (beta chain) was found once. The CDR3 runs to 15 residues. In germline, CDR1 is GTSNPN, CDR2 SVGIG (reference sequence). The J segment lost 4 bases and the V segment lost 1 base, leaving 8 bases of the junction unmatched. This entry belongs to a study of blood T cell repertoires in COVID-19. Background on the study: The study drew acute and convalescent COVID-19 samples from the United States, Italy and Spain. Sources were T cells, B-cell-depleted T cells, or PBMCs; the material itself was cDNA or gDNA.

Per the original methods: It was from reference gene primer amplification that nucleated cell counts were estimated. Here immunoSEQ multiplex PCR was the method, and the copy in TCRdb shows in-frame clones only, minus some. V and J calls plus clone size are reproduced from that table; the DNA served to infer D and trimming. The sample holds tens of thousands of clones; around 85% are singletons and the top ten take nearly 3.5%. The chain recombines TRBV30 with TRBJ1-2, with 8 bases aligning to TRBD1. This clonotype was sampled from a man aged 50-59 years with acute or convalescent COVID-19. What was sequenced was peripheral blood. The DNA of the CDR3 is TGTGCCTGGAGTGGGAGGACAGGGTCTACCTATGGCTACACCTTC. The encoded protein is CAWSGRTGSTYGYTF.